This TCR beta chain was recovered during a study of cytomegalovirus exposure and HLA in healthy donors. On the study more broadly: There were about 86 million unique TCRs (from HLA-typed donors) in an early data release.

Healthy bone marrow donors made up the donor group. The PCR was carried out with 60 Vbeta primers and 13 Jbeta primers. Data came from immunoSEQ multiplex PCR; TCRdb stores just in-frame clones and leaves some out. This table holds some 120,000 clones, around 78% found once. With respect to this clone: Its antigen remains unidentified.

Trimming removed 4 bases from V and 1 base from J, with 10 bases in between. The CDR3 has 14 amino acids. Germline V lookup: CDR1 SGHTA, CDR2 FQGNSA. Notes on the study in general: In a later analysis, a genetic analysis reported fewer productive-TCR N-insertions in an Asian-associated ancestry cluster than the cohort average.

V is TRBV7-2 and J is TRBJ1-1; D not resolved. The sequenced material came from PBMCs. The TCR comes from a man aged 18 to 29 in good health and CMV-seropositive. The CDR3 bases are TGTGCCAGCAGCTACTATACAAGGAACACTGAAGCTTTCTTT. As protein: CASSYYTRNTEAFF.